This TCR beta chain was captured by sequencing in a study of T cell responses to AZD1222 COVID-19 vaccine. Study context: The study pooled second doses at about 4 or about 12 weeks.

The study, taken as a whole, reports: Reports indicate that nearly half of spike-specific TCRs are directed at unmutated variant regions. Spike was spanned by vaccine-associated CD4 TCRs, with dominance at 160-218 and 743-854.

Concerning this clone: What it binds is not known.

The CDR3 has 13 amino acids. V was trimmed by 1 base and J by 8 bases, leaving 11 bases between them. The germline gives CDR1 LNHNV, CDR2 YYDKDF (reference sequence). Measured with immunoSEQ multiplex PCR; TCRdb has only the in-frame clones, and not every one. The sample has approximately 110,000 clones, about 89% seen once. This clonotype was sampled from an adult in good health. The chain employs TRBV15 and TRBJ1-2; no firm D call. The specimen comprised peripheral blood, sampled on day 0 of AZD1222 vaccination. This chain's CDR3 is CATSRAATGGYTF. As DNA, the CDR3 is TGTGCCACCAGCAGAGCAGCCACGGGAGGCTACACCTTC.